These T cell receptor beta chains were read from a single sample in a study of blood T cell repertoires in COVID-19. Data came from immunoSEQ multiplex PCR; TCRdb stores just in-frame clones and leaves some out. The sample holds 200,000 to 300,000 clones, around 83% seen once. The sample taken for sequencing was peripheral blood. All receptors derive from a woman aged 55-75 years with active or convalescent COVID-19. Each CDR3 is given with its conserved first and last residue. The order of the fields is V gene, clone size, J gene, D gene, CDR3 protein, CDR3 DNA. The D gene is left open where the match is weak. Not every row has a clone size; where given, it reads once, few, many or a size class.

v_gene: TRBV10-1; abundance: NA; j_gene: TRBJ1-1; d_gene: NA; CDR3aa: CASSTGQRHTEAFF; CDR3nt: TGCGCCAGCAGTACCGGACAGAGGCACACTGAAGCTTTCTTT
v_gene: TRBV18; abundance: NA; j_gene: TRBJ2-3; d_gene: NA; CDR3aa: CASSPRATDTQYF; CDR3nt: TGTGCCAGCTCGCCCCGAGCGACAGATACGCAGTATTTT
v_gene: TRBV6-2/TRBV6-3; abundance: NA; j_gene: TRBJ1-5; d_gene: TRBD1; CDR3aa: CASSPPVSGTGGQPQHF; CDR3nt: TGTGCCAGCAGTCCCCCTGTATCCGGGACAGGGGGTCAGCCCCAGCATTTT
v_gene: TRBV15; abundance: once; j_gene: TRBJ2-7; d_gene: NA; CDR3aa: CATSREGTPTYEQYF; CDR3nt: TGTGCCACCAGCAGGGAGGGGACGCCCACCTACGAGCAGTACTTC
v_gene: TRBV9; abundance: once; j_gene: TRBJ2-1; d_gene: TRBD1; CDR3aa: CASSRTGVSYNEQFF; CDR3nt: TGTGCCAGCAGCCGGACAGGGGTTTCCTACAATGAGCAGTTCTTC
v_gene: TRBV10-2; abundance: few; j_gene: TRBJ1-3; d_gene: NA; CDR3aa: CATTLPGDGNTIYF; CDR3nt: TGCGCCACCACGTTGCCCGGGGATGGAAACACCATATATTTT
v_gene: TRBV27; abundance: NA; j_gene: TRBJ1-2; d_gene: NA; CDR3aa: CASSTLTDPYGYTF; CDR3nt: TGTGCCAGCAGTACCTTGACAGATCCCTATGGCTACACCTTC
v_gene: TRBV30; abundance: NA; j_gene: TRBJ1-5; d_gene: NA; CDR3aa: CAWSVPNRPNQPQHF; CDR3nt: TGTGCCTGGAGTGTACCTAACAGGCCCAATCAGCCCCAGCATTTT
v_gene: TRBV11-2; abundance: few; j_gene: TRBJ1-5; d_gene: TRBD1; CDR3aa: CASSYSTGAPQHF; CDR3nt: TGTGCCAGCAGCTACTCAACAGGGGCCCCCCAGCATTTT
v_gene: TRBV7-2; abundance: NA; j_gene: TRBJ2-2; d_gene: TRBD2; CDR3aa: CASSLVASGAVGELFF; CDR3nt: TGTGCCAGCAGCTTAGTGGCTAGCGGGGCAGTCGGGGAGCTGTTTTTT
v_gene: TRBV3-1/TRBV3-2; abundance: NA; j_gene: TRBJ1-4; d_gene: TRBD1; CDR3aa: CASSQDWGQPNEKLFF; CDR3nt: TGTGCCAGCAGCCAAGATTGGGGACAGCCCAATGAAAAACTGTTTTTT
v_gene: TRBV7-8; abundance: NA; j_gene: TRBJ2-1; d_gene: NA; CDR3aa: CASSLALYGGFYNEQFF; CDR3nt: TGTGCCAGCAGCTTAGCGCTCTACGGAGGCTTCTACAATGAGCAGTTCTTC
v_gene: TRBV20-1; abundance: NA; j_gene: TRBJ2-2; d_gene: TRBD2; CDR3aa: CSASTSGHTGELFF; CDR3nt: TGCAGTGCTAGTACTAGCGGGCACACCGGGGAGCTGTTTTTT
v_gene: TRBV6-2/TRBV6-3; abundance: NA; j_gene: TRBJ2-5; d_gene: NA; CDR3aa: CASSYGQGETQYF; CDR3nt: TGTGCCAGCAGTTATGGGCAGGGAGAGACCCAGTACTTC
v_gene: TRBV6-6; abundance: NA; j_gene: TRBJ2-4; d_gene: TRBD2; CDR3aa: CATIGGEAKNIQYF; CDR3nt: TGTGCCACCATCGGGGGGGAAGCCAAAAACATTCAGTACTTC
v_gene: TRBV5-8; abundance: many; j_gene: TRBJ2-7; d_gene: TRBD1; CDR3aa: CASSLTGTEIYEQYF; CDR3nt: TGTGCCAGCAGCTTGACCGGGACAGAAATCTACGAGCAGTACTTC
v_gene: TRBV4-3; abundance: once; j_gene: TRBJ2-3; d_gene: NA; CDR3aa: CASSQDGGRPLDTDTQYF; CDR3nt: TGCGCCAGCAGCCAAGATGGGGGCAGGCCCCTCGACACAGATACGCAGTATTTT
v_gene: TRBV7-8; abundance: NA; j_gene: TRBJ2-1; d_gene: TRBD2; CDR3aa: CASSPGLAGGNEQFF; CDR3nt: TGTGCCAGCAGCCCAGGACTAGCGGGGGGTAATGAGCAGTTCTTC